The 5 T cell receptor beta chains below all came from one sample that was sequenced in a study of shared clonotypes between healthy human individuals. Data came from immunoSEQ multiplex PCR; TCRdb stores just in-frame clones and leaves some out. The table has fewer than 400,000 clones, roughly 70% seen once; the top ten hold about a tenth. Material for sequencing was memory CD4+ T cells sorted from blood. Documented subset: CD45RA-negative fraction. The receptors originated from a man younger than 40 in good health.

The chain has TRBV5-4 and TRBJ2-2; D is perhaps TRBD1 or TRBD2 (6 bases each). CDR3 size: 15 residues. Germline CDR1 reads SGHNT; CDR2 reads YYREEE (reference sequence). V shed 4 bases and J shed 2 bases, with 12 bases lying between them. CDR3 residues: CASSPGAGNTGELFF. DNA of the CDR3: TGTGCCAGCAGCCCGGGGGCGGGAAACACCGGGGAGCTGTTTTTT.

CDR3 nucleotides: TGTGCCAGCAGCAGCCGGATAACTAGCGGCCGGTACAATGAGCAGTTCTTC. Translated, it gives CASSSRITSGRYNEQFF. V gene TRBV21-1 combines with J gene TRBJ2-1; TRBD2 is the table's D call, not checked against the DNA. TRBV21-1 is a pseudogene segment. The CDR3 runs to 17 residues.

CDR3 loop: CASSSGTSGINEQFF. CDR3 nucleotide sequence: TGTGCCAGCAGCTCCGGGACTAGCGGGATCAATGAGCAGTTCTTC. V and J are TRBV7-9 and TRBJ2-1, with 13 bases identical to TRBD2. The CDR3 is made up of 15 amino acids. Trimming removed 4 bases from V and 6 bases from J; junction bases left unmatched: 3. Germline V lookup: CDR1 SEHNR, CDR2 FQNEAQ (reference sequence).

The J gene is TRBJ2-2, the V gene TRBV2, with D possibly TRBD2 on 5 matching bases. Germline V gene sequence: CDR1 SNHLY, CDR2 FYNNEI. Trimming left V 8 bases short and J 4 bases short, with 14 bases between. The CDR3 consists of 14 residues. DNA of the CDR3: TGTGCCAGCGGTCTGAAGGGAGTCACCGGGGAGCTGTTTTTT. It specifies CASGLKGVTGELFF.

The V and J genes are TRBV2 and TRBJ1-2; D gene unclear. Germline-derived CDR1 and CDR2 are SNHLY and FYNNEI. V was clipped by 2 bases and J by 1 base, with 5 bases between them. The CDR3 covers 13 residues. The CDR3 coding sequence is TGTGCCAGCAGTGAACAGAGTAACTATGGCTACACCTTC. Encoded protein: CASSEQSNYGYTF.